The 31 T cell receptor beta chains listed next were all sequenced from one sample in a study of T cell responses to AZD1222 COVID-19 vaccine (dated by TCRdb to 2020 to 2023). Libraries were made using the immunoSEQ multiplex PCR assay. What TCRdb holds here is the immuneACCESS table cut down to in-frame rearrangements. Part of the clones is not present; checked against another copy, under half of the missing clones reflect an unresolved V gene, and the others are unexplained. The sample includes 35,000 to 50,000 clones, with about four fifths observed a single time. The ten largest make up about 22% of the sample. This specimen's time point label, interpreted: about 28 days (+/-7) after the second vaccine dose. Interpreted using the paper, the treatment or condition label stands for: meningococcal conjugate vaccine given as trial control. The sample here was peripheral blood, taken 28 days after the second dose of the MenACWY control vaccine. These receptors all come from an adult who received the MenACWY meningococcal vaccine as a control.

CDR3 loop: CASSATADGYTF. The CDR3 nucleotides are TGCGCCAGCAGCGCGACAGCGGATGGCTACACCTTC. The J gene is TRBJ1-2, the V gene TRBV5-1, with D perhaps matching TRBD1 (5 bases). The CDR3 spans 12 residues. Trimming removed 4 bases from V and 6 bases from J, with 10 bases in between. Germline-derived CDR1 and CDR2 are SGHRS and YFSETQ.

This clone has more than one count but fewer than ten. V is TRBV9 and J is TRBJ1-4; maybe TRBD1 (5 bases). The V gene lost 3 bases and the J gene lost 3 bases, with 12 bases spanning the gap. There are 15 residues in the CDR3. CDR1 and CDR2 (germline): SGDLS, YYNGEE. The CDR3 reads CASSDVGDPNEKLFF. The CDR3 DNA reads as TGTGCCAGCAGCGACGTAGGGGATCCTAATGAAAAACTGTTTTTT.

This chain links TRBV15 with TRBJ1-1; TRBD1 might be the D (5 bases). Germline CDR1 LNHNV, CDR2 YYDKDF (reference sequence). V shed 6 bases and J shed 4 bases, with 15 bases lying between them. There are 14 residues in the CDR3. The CDR3 nucleotides are TGTGCCACCAGTCACGGCGGGGCCAGCACTGAAGCTTTCTTT. Its translation: CATSHGGASTEAFF.

The chain joins TRBV28 to TRBJ2-7; TRBD1 agrees at 8 bases. Germline values: CDR1 MDHEN, CDR2 SYDVKM. The CDR3 totals 15 residues. V lost 2 bases and J lost 1; bases outside the gene matches: 4. The CDR3 DNA reads TGTGCCAGCAGTTTAACAGGGGGGACTTCCTACGAGCAGTACTTC. Its translation: CASSLTGGTSYEQYF.

This chain joins TRBV18 and TRBJ2-1; maybe TRBD1 (5 bases). Trimming took 5 bases from V and 6 from J, leaving 8 bases between them. Germline CDR1 is KGHSH and CDR2 is LQKENI. This CDR3 has 12 amino acids. This CDR3 is CASSFDSNEQFF. The CDR3 nucleotides read TGTGCCAGCTCATTCGACAGCAATGAGCAGTTCTTC.

The chain recombines TRBV25-1 with TRBJ2-3; 7 positions match TRBD1. In germline, CDR1 is MGHDK, CDR2 SYGVNS. Losses at the gene ends were 3 bases for V and 5 bases for J; bases not matched to a gene: 11. The CDR3 consists of 16 residues. This CDR3 is CASSDPDREKGDTQYF. The CDR3 nucleotides read TGTGCCAGCAGTGACCCCGACAGGGAAAAGGGAGATACGCAGTATTTT. Supplemented by reference TRBV25-1 and TRBJ2-3, the full variable domain reads EADIYQTPRYLVIGTGKKITLECSQTMGHDKMYWYQQDPGMELHLIHYSYGVNSTEKGDLSSESTVSRIRTEHFPLTLESARPSHTSQYLCASSDPDREKGDTQYFGPGTRLTVL.

This clone appeared a single time. The J gene is TRBJ2-4, the V gene TRBV28, with 10 bases matching TRBD2. The CDR3 is 18 amino acids. CDR1 and CDR2 from the germline V gene are MDHEN and SYDVKM. Losses at the gene ends were 2 bases for V and 0 bases for J; bases not matched to a gene: 7. The CDR3 is CASSLVAGGNLAKNIQYF. As DNA, the CDR3 is TGTGCCAGCAGTTTAGTAGCGGGAGGTAACCTAGCCAAAAACATTCAGTACTTC.

V gene TRBV10-3 combines with J gene TRBJ1-5; D not resolved. V was clipped by 0 bases and J by 7 bases, with 13 bases between them. The CDR3 runs 15 residues. Germline V gene sequence: CDR1 ENHRY, CDR2 SYGVKD. Written as DNA, the CDR3 is TGTGCCATCAGTGAGTCAGGTGTGGATAGGCAGCCCCAGCATTTT. Translating gives CAISESGVDRQPQHF.

The chain couples TRBV4-1 to TRBJ2-6; perhaps TRBD1 as D (6 bases). The CDR3 covers 16 residues. CDR1 is MGHRA, CDR2 YSYEKL, per germline. Trimming took 4 bases from V and 2 from J, leaving 12 bases between them. The CDR3 reads CASSPDSFTGANVLTF. CDR3 DNA sequence: TGCGCCAGCAGCCCGGACAGCTTCACTGGGGCCAACGTCCTGACTTTC.

This CDR3 is CASSEREERNEQFF. The DNA of the CDR3 is TGCGCCAGCAGTGAGCGGGAGGAACGGAATGAGCAGTTCTTC. V and J are TRBV10-1 and TRBJ2-1; 7 bases are shared with TRBD2. Per the germline V gene, CDR1 is WNHNN and CDR2 is SYGVQD (reference sequence). The CDR3 consists of 14 residues. Trimming removed 2 bases from V and 7 bases from J; junction bases left unmatched: 5.

This clone was picked up one time. V gene TRBV25-1 combines with J gene TRBJ2-2; D possibly corresponds to TRBD1 (5 bases). There are 17 residues in the CDR3. Germline CDR1 MGHDK, CDR2 SYGVNS. V was trimmed by 1 base and J by 4 bases, leaving 16 bases between them. The CDR3 DNA sequence: TGTGCCAGCAGTGAATTCAAGGACCCTAGGGGCACCGGGGAGCTGTTTTTT. Translation: CASSEFKDPRGTGELFF.

J is TRBJ2-5 and V is TRBV9, with D possibly being TRBD2 (7 bases). The germline V and J ends were trimmed by 7 bases and 5 bases, with 21 bases remaining between them. Germline values: CDR1 SGDLS, CDR2 YYNGEE. The CDR3 loop spans 15 amino acids. The CDR3 protein is CASAPGGGGSETQYF. In nucleotides, the CDR3 is TGTGCCAGCGCTCCGGGGGGCGGGGGTTCGGAGACCCAGTACTTC.

This clone was found a few times. J is TRBJ2-1 and V is TRBV12-3 or TRBV12-4; D possibly corresponds to TRBD1 (5 bases). The CDR3 is made up of 13 amino acids. V was pared by 8 bases and J by 8 bases, with 16 bases between. The CDR3 DNA follows: TGTGCCAGCCGTAAGGGGCAGGGCGATGAGCAGTTCTTC. Translation: CASRKGQGDEQFF.

The chain has TRBV2 and TRBJ1-6; 8 nucleotides agree with TRBD1. The CDR3 covers 14 residues. The J segment lost 9 bases and the V segment lost 4 bases, leaving 5 bases of the junction unmatched. Germline CDR1 reads SNHLY; CDR2 reads FYNNEI. CDR3 sequence (DNA): TGTGCCAGCAGTGGCAGGGGGCGTGCTTCACCCCTCCACTTT. This encodes CASSGRGRASPLHF.

The V gene is TRBV6-1, the J gene TRBJ1-4; maybe TRBD1 (5 bases). Germline CDR1 MNHNS, CDR2 SASEGT. This CDR3 region has 14 residues. Between the trimmed V and J ends, which lost 1 base and 8 bases, there was a span of 11 bases. The DNA of the CDR3 is TGTGCCAGCAGTGAAGGGACATCCGCCGAAAAACTGTTTTTT. The encoded protein is CASSEGTSAEKLFF.

The V call is TRBV3-1 (or the pseudogene TRBV3-2), the J call TRBJ2-3; D remains ambiguous. Trimming shortened V by 4 bases and J by 5 bases, and 13 bases separated the two germline ends. CDR3 size: 14 residues. CDR1 and CDR2 from the germline V gene are LGHDT and YNNKEL (reference sequence). The CDR3 DNA is TGTGCCAGCAGCCCGGGCCTATGGGGAGATACGCAGTATTTT. Translation: CASSPGLWGDTQYF.

The CDR3 reads CASSAEAPFF. DNA for the CDR3: TGTGCCAGCAGCGCAGAGGCTCCGTTCTTC. The chain employs TRBV5-5 and TRBJ2-1; the D is unclear. V dropped 4 bases and J dropped 15 bases, with 11 bases sitting between them. CDR1 is SGHKS, CDR2 YYEKEE, per germline (reference sequence). The CDR3 runs to 10 residues.

The chain has TRBV19 and TRBJ2-2, with D perhaps TRBD1 (6 bases). Trimming shortened V by 5 bases and J by 4 bases, and 14 bases separated the two germline ends. This CDR3 has 15 residues. The germline gives CDR1 LNHDA, CDR2 SQIVND (reference sequence). The CDR3 loop reads CASSRRQGRTGELFF. The CDR3 region has the DNA TGTGCCAGTAGTCGCCGGCAGGGGCGCACCGGGGAGCTGTTTTTT.

This clone turned up a few times. This chain links TRBV6-4 with TRBJ2-1; 7 bases align to TRBD1. Trimming took 4 bases from V and 8 from J; bases not matched to a gene: 8. CDR3 length: 14 residues. Germline CDR1 is MRHNA and CDR2 is SNTAGT. CDR3 amino acids: CASSVGEGGDEQFF. The CDR3 DNA is TGTGCCAGCAGTGTAGGTGAAGGGGGCGATGAGCAGTTCTTC.

The CDR3 DNA is TGTGCCAGCAGCTCCTATGCCGGGGAGCTGTTTTTT. Protein product: CASSSYAGELFF. This chain links TRBV12-3 or TRBV12-4 with TRBJ2-2; no clear D gene. The CDR3 length is 12 residues. Trimming took off 6 bases at V and 6 bases at J, with 8 bases between the two ends.

The table lists this clone with a count of one. The J gene is TRBJ2-1, the V gene TRBV3-1 (or the pseudogene TRBV3-2), with 14 positions matching TRBD2. After removal of 1 base from V and 9 bases from J, the junction contained 17 bases not matched to a gene. There are 20 residues in the CDR3. CDR1 is LGHDT, CDR2 YNNKEL, per germline (reference sequence). In nucleotides, the CDR3 is TGTGCCAGCAGCCAAGTTGGGGACATCGCCGGGACTAGCGGGAGAAGTGAGCAGTTCTTC. Translated: CASSQVGDIAGTSGRSEQFF.

A few counts support this clone. The chain links TRBV6-5 to TRBJ1-2, with 9 bases identical to TRBD1. V was pared by 4 bases and J by 5 bases, with 8 bases of the junction left unmatched. The CDR3 consists of 15 residues. Germline V gene data show CDR1 as MNHEY and CDR2 as SVGAGI. CDR3 sequence: CASSSGTGQSYGYTF. The CDR3 bases are TGTGCCAGCAGTTCAGGGACAGGGCAATCTTATGGCTACACCTTC.

V and J are TRBV18 and TRBJ1-1; perhaps TRBD1 as D (5 bases). Germline V gene sequence: CDR1 KGHSH, CDR2 LQKENI. The ends were cut back, 3 bases at V and 0 bases at J, with 11 bases in the middle. The length of the CDR3 is 15 residues. CDR3 loop: CASSPRQNLNTEAFF. The CDR3 nucleotides are TGTGCCAGCTCACCCCGACAGAACTTGAACACTGAAGCTTTCTTT. Using reference TRBV18 and TRBJ1-1 for the parts outside the CDR3, the full variable domain is NAGVMQNPRHLVRRRGQEARLRCSPMKGHSHVYWYRQLPEEGLKFMVYLQKENIIDESGMPKERFSAEFPKEGPSILRIQQVVRGDSAAYFCASSPRQNLNTEAFFGQGTRLTVV.

This clone came up once. V and J are TRBV7-6 and TRBJ1-6; D might be TRBD1 (5 bases). Germline-derived CDR1 and CDR2 are SGHVS and FNYEAQ. The CDR3 spans 17 residues. V lost 4 bases and J lost 9, with 22 bases in between. The CDR3, as DNA: TGTGCCAGCAGCTCCTCCAGGGCAGGAATTATAGGTTCACCCCTCCACTTT. Encoded protein: CASSSSRAGIIGSPLHF.

This chain connects TRBV12-1 to TRBJ1-2. TRBV12-1 is termed a pseudogene. The CDR3 consists of 18 residues. The CDR3 sequence is CASSSTGTLRSWHYGYTF. CDR3 sequence (DNA): TGTGCCAGCAGTTCGACCGGGACGCTCCGATCCTGGCACTATGGCTACACCTTC.

This chain uses TRBV10-3 with TRBJ1-6; D not resolved. Germline V gene data show CDR1 as ENHRY and CDR2 as SYGVKD. The germline V and J ends were trimmed by 3 bases and 5 bases, with 8 bases remaining between them. This CDR3 is 14 amino acids long. The CDR3 bases are TGTGCCATCAGTGAAGAGGGAGATAATTCACCCCTCCACTTT. This codes for CAISEEGDNSPLHF.

The chain combines TRBV18 with TRBJ2-3; D is unclear. This CDR3 region has 15 residues. Trimming removed 1 base at V and 3 bases at J, with 11 bases between. The V gene's germline CDR1 is KGHSH and CDR2 LQKENI. CDR3 protein: CASSPQGLETDTQYF. The CDR3 nucleotides are TGTGCCAGCTCACCACAAGGTCTAGAAACAGATACGCAGTATTTT.

The chain couples TRBV7-4 to TRBJ2-3; perhaps D is TRBD1 or TRBD2 (5 bases each). CDR3 size: 19 residues. Germline V lookup: CDR1 SGHVT, CDR2 SQSDAQ. V was clipped by 2 bases and J by 6 bases, with 27 bases between them. CDR3 residues: CASSLPRSGPPYIRDTQYF. In DNA, the CDR3 is TGTGCCAGCAGCTTACCGCGCTCGGGACCCCCATATATTCGTGATACGCAGTATTTT.

This clone was found once. The chain has TRBV7-2 and TRBJ1-2; the D is unclear. Germline loops: CDR1 SGHTA, CDR2 FQGNSA. The length of the CDR3 is 16 residues. The V gene lost 5 bases and the J gene lost 5 bases, with 21 bases spanning the gap. Here the CDR3 reads CASSPHSGRFLYGYTF. CDR3 bases: TGTGCCAGCAGCCCCCATTCGGGCAGGTTTTTGTATGGCTACACCTTC.

This chain joins TRBV19 and TRBJ2-3, with D perhaps matching TRBD1 (5 bases). Germline V gene data show CDR1 as LNHDA and CDR2 as SQIVND (reference sequence). There are 14 residues in the CDR3. The CDR3 DNA is TGTGCAACTTCACAGGTTTCTAGCACAGATACGCAGTATTTT. Residues: CATSQVSSTDTQYF.

The chain links TRBV29-1 to TRBJ2-3; either TRBD1 or TRBD2 may supply D (6 bases each). The CDR3 runs 11 residues. The V gene's germline CDR1 is SQVTM and CDR2 ANQGSEA. V was trimmed by 8 bases and J by 13 bases, leaving 19 bases between them. CDR3 in DNA: TGCAGCCTAAAGGAGGGGACACCGGAGTATTTT. This codes for CSLKEGTPEYF.